This TCR beta chain was recovered during a study of molecular identifiers for immune sequencing clone quantification. Deletions cut 2 bases from V and 0 bases from J, with 8 bases between. CDR3 size: 16 residues. CDR1 is MNHEY and CDR2 is SMNVEV in the germline V gene (reference sequence). This clonotype is medium-sized. TCRdb independently ran MiXCR on the PCR reads; one entry per CDR3 protein. The table lists about 10,000 distinct CDR3 sequences, 15% to 20% of them singletons. The gene calls are TRBV27 and TRBJ2-6; D is unclear. The sequence was collected from a human donor in good health. Some libraries in this study had Jurkat cell RNA spiked in. The material sequenced was naive CD8+ T cells from blood, with Jurkat cell RNA spiked in. Noted subset: FACS-sorted CD8+CD4-CCR7+CD45RA+ naive T cells. Here the CDR3 DNA reads TGTGCCAGCAGTTTACTGATGAGCTCTGGGGCCAACGTCCTGACTTTC. Its translation: CASSLLMSSGANVLTF.